This TCR beta chain was profiled in a study of blood T cell repertoires in COVID-19. CDR1 WNHNN and CDR2 SYGVQD come from the germline V gene (reference sequence). CDR3 length: 14 amino acids. V gave up 6 bases and J gave up 1 base, with 10 bases separating them. As processed by the authors: Quantification of nucleated cells was approximated via reference gene primer amplification. Generated by immunoSEQ multiplex PCR, the TCRdb table keeps only in-frame clones and is missing some. V and J calls and clone size are given by that table; D and trimming were obtained from the DNA. Among 150,000 to 200,000 clones listed, roughly nine tenths were seen once.

The TCR sequence derives from a man aged 70-80 years with active or convalescent COVID-19. The sequenced material came from peripheral blood. The chain recombines TRBV10-1 with TRBJ2-1; maybe TRBD2 (6 bases). The DNA of the CDR3 is TGCGCCAGCAGCCCAGCGGGTTCCTACAATGAGCAGTTCTTC. Residues: CASSPAGSYNEQFF.